This is a list of T cell receptor beta chains from one sample in a study of brain T cells in children with intractable seizures. Assay used: immunoSEQ multiplex PCR; TCRdb lists only in-frame clones, some missing. The sample lists some 76,000 clones, about 92% occurring once. The material sequenced was peripheral blood, taken at surgery. These receptors originate from a boy younger than two with tuberous sclerosis and intractable seizures. Each CDR3 is given with its conserved first and last residue. D genes are given only for firm matches. Clone size is stated in some rows and not others, as once, few, many or a class when expanded.

J	size	D	V	DNA	CDR3
TRBJ2-3	NA	TRBD1	TRBV19	TGTGCCAGTAGCAAACCGACAGGGGGCACAGATACGCAGTATTTT	CASSKPTGGTDTQYF
TRBJ1-3	NA	NA	TRBV7-6	TGTGCCAGCAGCTCGGGATTGAGGGCCTCTGGAAACACCATATATTTT	CASSSGLRASGNTIYF
TRBJ2-7	NA	NA	TRBV20-1	TGCAGTGCCCCTTTGACCTACGAGCAGTACTTC	CSAPLTYEQYF
TRBJ1-2	NA	TRBD1	TRBV5-1	TGCGCCAGCAGCCGGGGGACAGGGCTGGATGGCTACACCTTC	CASSRGTGLDGYTF
TRBJ1-1	NA	TRBD1	TRBV19	TGTGCCAGTAGCAGGGACAGGGGGCCGGGTGAAGCTTTCTTT	CASSRDRGPGEAFF
TRBJ2-2	NA	NA	TRBV2	TGTGCCACTGACAGTAGCCTGAACACCGGGGAGCTGTTTTTT	CATDSSLNTGELFF
TRBJ2-3	NA	NA	TRBV9	TGTGCCAGCAGTAGAGGGGGGGCAGATACGCAGTATTTT	CASSRGGADTQYF
TRBJ1-5	once	TRBD1	TRBV2	TGTGCCAGCAGGGGACAGGGGGTGATATATAGCAATCAGCCCCAGCATTTT	CASRGQGVIYSNQPQHF
TRBJ2-1	NA	TRBD2	TRBV24-1	TGTGCCACCAGTGACCGCGGGACTAGCGGGGGGGGAACAGACTTAAATGAGCAGTTCTTC	CATSDRGTSGGGTDLNEQFF
TRBJ2-1	NA	TRBD2	TRBV6-6	TGTGCCAGCAGAGGGACTAGCGGGACTAGCCCGTTCTTC	CASRGTSGTSPFF
TRBJ2-6	NA	NA	TRBV5-1	TGCGCCAGCAGCTTAAAAAGGGCCTCTGGGGCCAACGTCCTGACTTTC	CASSLKRASGANVLTF
TRBJ1-1	NA	NA	TRBV5-5	TGTGCCAGCAGCTTGGGCCTGGTAGACACTGAAGCTTTCTTT	CASSLGLVDTEAFF
TRBJ1-1	NA	NA	TRBV11-3	TGTGCCAGCAGCTTAGAGGCATATATGAACACTGAAGCTTTCTTT	CASSLEAYMNTEAFF
TRBJ2-1	NA	TRBD2	TRBV6-2/TRBV6-3	TGTGCCAGCAGCCTTGGACTAGCGGGGGGGTACAATGAGCAGTTCTTC	CASSLGLAGGYNEQFF
TRBJ1-2	NA	NA	TRBV18	TGTGCCAGCTCACTCGACCTCTATGGCTACACCTTC	CASSLDLYGYTF
TRBJ1-1	NA	NA	TRBV11-2	TGTGCCAGCAGCTCAGCCCCCACGAAGGTTGAAGCTTTCTTT	CASSSAPTKVEAFF
TRBJ1-4	NA	NA	TRBV27	TGTGCCAGCAGTTTAACCCCTCTATTCGGGGGACTGGAAGAACTGTTTTTT	CASSLTPLFGGLEELFF
TRBJ1-1	NA	NA	TRBV5-6	TGTGCCAGCAGCAGTGGGAGGATTGAAGCTTTCTTT	CASSSGRIEAFF
TRBJ2-1	NA	NA	TRBV3-1/TRBV3-2	TGTGCCAGCAGCTCCAGTTTTGCCCACAATGAGCAGTTCTTC	CASSSSFAHNEQFF
TRBJ1-2	NA	TRBD1	TRBV24-1	TGTGCCACCAGTGATCCGGGACAGGGGACTTATGGCTACACCTTC	CATSDPGQGTYGYTF
TRBJ2-7	NA	NA	TRBV25-1	TGTGCCAGCAGCTCTAGACGGCTCAAGAGCTCCTACGAGCAGTACTTC	CASSSRRLKSSYEQYF
TRBJ1-2	NA	NA	TRBV9	TGTGCCAGCAGCGCCGTCCCAGACTATGGCTACACCTTC	CASSAVPDYGYTF
TRBJ1-5	NA	NA	TRBV28	TGTGCCAGCAGTCCCCCCCGGGTTCGGCAGCCCCAGCATTTT	CASSPPRVRQPQHF
TRBJ1-3	NA	NA	TRBV30	TGTGCCTGGAGTCCGGGACTCGGAAACACCATATATTTT	CAWSPGLGNTIYF
TRBJ2-2	NA	NA	TRBV19	TGTGCCAGTATCGGACCAACCGGGGAGCTGTTTTTT	CASIGPTGELFF
TRBJ1-5	NA	TRBD1	TRBV19	TGTGCCAGTAGTATGAGCGGACAGGGTAATCAGCCCCAGCATTTT	CASSMSGQGNQPQHF
TRBJ2-3	NA	NA	TRBV9	TGTGCCAGCAGCGTAGCTTGGGGGACAGATACGCAGTATTTT	CASSVAWGTDTQYF
TRBJ2-3	NA	TRBD2	TRBV11-2	TGTGCCAGCAGCGACCCATGGGGACTAGCGGGCACAGATACGCAGTATTTT	CASSDPWGLAGTDTQYF
TRBJ1-5	NA	NA	TRBV19	TGTGCCAGTAGTATTGGTGAGGGCTATAGCAATCAGCCCCAGCATTTT	CASSIGEGYSNQPQHF
TRBJ1-4	NA	TRBD1	TRBV2	TGTGCCAGCAGTCAGGGGGGAGGGGACGAAAAACTGTTTTTT	CASSQGGGDEKLFF
TRBJ1-6	NA	NA	TRBV30	TGTGCCTGGAGTGTACAGTTCGGGGCGATCTCCTATAATTCACCCCTCCACTTT	CAWSVQFGAISYNSPLHF
TRBJ2-1	NA	NA	TRBV28	TGTGCCAGCAGTTTACCTTTGGCAGCCGAGACCACCTACAATGAGCAGTTCTTC	CASSLPLAAETTYNEQFF
TRBJ2-5	once	NA	TRBV14	TGTGCCAGCAGCCAGGCAAGGGAGACCCAGTACTTC	CASSQARETQYF
TRBJ1-1	NA	NA	TRBV19	TGTGCCAGTAGTCCCGGGACCGGTAACACTGAAGCTTTCTTT	CASSPGTGNTEAFF
TRBJ2-6	NA	TRBD2	TRBV7-3	TGTGCCAGCAGCCCTAGCGGGGGCTCTGGGGCCAACGTCCTGACTTTC	CASSPSGGSGANVLTF
TRBJ2-7	once	NA	TRBV18	TGTGCCAGCTCAGAAGAACCAGTTTTCGAGCAGTACTTC	CASSEEPVFEQYF
TRBJ2-3	NA	TRBD2	TRBV12-5	TGTGCTAGTGGTTTAGCGGGGGGGCCAGATACGCAGTATTTT	CASGLAGGPDTQYF
TRBJ2-2	once	NA	TRBV28	TGTGCCAGCAGTTTATCCCTGCCCGGGGAGCTGTTTTTT	CASSLSLPGELFF
TRBJ2-7	NA	NA	TRBV27	TGTGCCAGCAGTTTAGGAACTCGAAGAACGCCGGGGTACGAGCAGTACTTC	CASSLGTRRTPGYEQYF
TRBJ1-5	NA	TRBD1	TRBV28	TGTGCCAGCAGTTTAGTCCGTACGGGACAGGGGGCTTCTCGCCTTCTGAATCAGCCCCAGCATTTT	CASSLVRTGQGASRLLNQPQHF
TRBJ1-4	NA	TRBD1	TRBV6-1	TGTGCCAGCAGTGGTCGGCCGGGACAGGGAGATGAAAAACTGTTTTTT	CASSGRPGQGDEKLFF
TRBJ2-7	NA	TRBD2	TRBV5-1	TGCGCCAGCAGCATAAGCGGGAGCTCCTACGAGCAGTACTTC	CASSISGSSYEQYF
TRBJ1-4	NA	TRBD1	TRBV11-2	TGTGCCAGCAGCTGGACAGGGGGTAATGAAAAACTGTTTTTT	CASSWTGGNEKLFF